The 29 T cell receptor beta chains below come from one sample, sequenced in a study of blood T cell repertoires in COVID-19. Profiling relied on immunoSEQ multiplex PCR, and the TCRdb table lists in-frame clones only, not all of them. This sample has around 700,000 clones, with about 87% found just once. The sequencing sample was made of peripheral blood. These receptor sequences come from a woman under 30 with acute or convalescent COVID-19.

The rearrangement uses TRBV7-2 and TRBJ1-4; a weak D match, TRBD1 (6 bases). The V and J ends lost 3 bases and 6 bases respectively, with 14 bases between them. Germline CDR1 and CDR2: SGHTA and FQGNSA. The CDR3 covers 15 residues. The DNA for the CDR3 is TGTGCCAGCAGCTTTCCGGGGGGCCCGGATGAAAAACTGTTTTTT. Encoded protein: CASSFPGGPDEKLFF.

This clone was seen a single time. This sequence joins TRBV5-1 and TRBJ1-1; 7 nucleotides align to TRBD1. Germline V CDR1 and CDR2: SGHRS, YFSETQ. CDR3 size: 15 residues. The junction had 9 bases not matched to a gene; V was cut back by 4 bases and J by 3 bases. CDR3 nucleotide sequence: TGCGCCAGCAGCCAAGACAGGGATTTGTACACTGAAGCTTTCTTT. Translated: CASSQDRDLYTEAFF.

V gene TRBV6-6 combines with J gene TRBJ2-3; D might be TRBD1 (6 bases). The CDR3 spans 17 residues. The germline V and J ends were trimmed by 5 bases and 0 bases, with 18 bases remaining between them. Germline values: CDR1 MNHNY, CDR2 SVGAGI (reference sequence). In DNA form, the CDR3 reads TGTGCCAGCAGTCGAACTTGGACAGCCCCTAGCACAGATACGCAGTATTTT. Its protein product is CASSRTWTAPSTDTQYF.

This sequence joins TRBV9 and TRBJ1-3, with D uncertain. Trimming removed 0 bases from V and 0 bases from J, with 7 bases in between. Looked up from germline, CDR1 is SGDLS and CDR2 is YYNGEE. The CDR3 sequence is 15 residues long. The CDR3 DNA sequence: TGTGCCAGCAGCGTAGAATTCGTCTCTGGAAACACCATATATTTT. Protein product: CASSVEFVSGNTIYF.

For the CDR3, the DNA is TGTGCCAGTACCCCCAGCTCTGGAAACACCATATATTTT. It translates to CASTPSSGNTIYF. The chain joins TRBV19 to TRBJ1-3; D gene uncertain. Germline CDR1 LNHDA, CDR2 SQIVND (reference sequence). CDR3 size: 13 residues. V dropped 7 bases and J dropped 0 bases, with 7 bases sitting between them.

The chain combines TRBV7-8 with TRBJ2-5, with D perhaps TRBD1 (5 bases). Germline V lookup: CDR1 SGHVS, CDR2 FQNEAQ. V shed 5 bases and J shed 4 bases, with 20 bases lying between them. This CDR3 has 16 amino acids. CDR3 in amino acids: CASSERSDTPAETQYF. In nucleotides, the CDR3 is TGTGCCAGCAGCGAAAGATCGGACACTCCGGCAGAGACCCAGTACTTC.

Here the CDR3 DNA reads TGCAGCGCCGACAGGGGCGGCACCGGGGAGCTGTTTTTT. This sequence encodes CSADRGGTGELFF. This chain connects TRBV29-1 to TRBJ2-2, with 8 bases aligning to TRBD1. CDR3 length equals 13 residues. V gave up 7 bases and J gave up 4 bases; unmatched junction bases: 5. Per the germline V gene, CDR1 is SQVTM and CDR2 is ANQGSEA.

This chain connects TRBV7-9 to TRBJ2-7, with D maybe TRBD1 (5 bases). V was clipped by 4 bases and J by 6 bases, with 22 bases between them. Germline V gene data show CDR1 as SEHNR and CDR2 as FQNEAQ (reference sequence). This CDR3 spans 16 amino acids. CDR3 protein: CASSYKSQGLGSEQYF. CDR3 sequence (DNA): TGTGCCAGCAGCTATAAGTCCCAGGGCCTAGGTTCCGAGCAGTACTTC.

V is TRBV10-3 and J is TRBJ1-2; D is ambiguous. CDR3 length equals 13 residues. The V and J ends lost 8 bases and 6 bases respectively, with 16 bases between them. Germline values: CDR1 ENHRY, CDR2 SYGVKD. The chain's CDR3 is CAIETRGQDGYTF. DNA for the CDR3: TGTGCCATCGAGACCCGAGGGCAGGATGGCTACACCTTC.

V and J are TRBV6-6 and TRBJ2-7, with 7 bases matching TRBD2. The CDR3 covers 16 residues. Germline lookup yields CDR1 MNHNY and CDR2 SVGAGI (reference sequence). The ends lost 5 bases at V and 2 bases at J; junction bases unmatched: 12. The CDR3 DNA is TGTGCCAGCAGTCCTGGGGGGGGACTACGAACCTACGAGCAGTACTTC. This encodes CASSPGGGLRTYEQYF.

The J gene is TRBJ1-3, the V gene TRBV5-3, with 8 nucleotides matching TRBD1. TRBV5-3 is placed among ORFs of uncertain function. The CDR3 is 16 amino acids. J lost 0 bases, V lost 3 bases, and 5 bases had no gene match. CDR3 residues: CARSSRDRSSGNTIYF. DNA for the CDR3: TGTGCCAGAAGCTCTCGGGACAGGAGCTCTGGAAACACCATATATTTT.

The CDR3 spells CASSPDSAKHTIYF. In nucleotides, the CDR3 is TGTGCCAGCAGCCCGGACAGCGCTAAGCACACCATATATTTT. J is TRBJ1-3 and V is TRBV27; D perhaps matches TRBD1 (6 bases). CDR3 length: 14 amino acids. V lost 6 bases, J lost 8 bases, and 17 bases lay in between. Germline values: CDR1 MNHEY, CDR2 SMNVEV (reference sequence).

The V and J genes are TRBV12-5 and TRBJ2-4, with D possibly TRBD1 on 6 matching bases. V was cut by 6 bases and J by 6 bases, with 15 bases left in between. CDR3 size: 14 residues. Germline assignment: CDR1 LGHNT and CDR2 FRNRAP. CDR3 region: CASGMTGGRNIQYF. The CDR3 DNA sequence: TGTGCTAGTGGGATGACAGGCGGAAGAAACATTCAGTACTTC.

The table lists this clone with a count of one. The chain uses TRBV2 and TRBJ2-7; the match to TRBD1 covers 8 bases. The CDR3 loop spans 13 amino acids. In germline, CDR1 is SNHLY, CDR2 FYNNEI. The V gene end was trimmed by 2 bases and the J gene end by 9 bases; junction bases not matched to a gene: 6. CDR3: CASSELGQAGQYF. Here the CDR3 DNA reads TGTGCCAGCAGTGAATTGGGACAGGCCGGGCAGTACTTC.

This clone was counted a single time. The chain couples TRBV7-5 to TRBJ2-1; TRBD1, the table's D call, lacks a check against the DNA. TRBV7-5 is a pseudogene locus. The CDR3 has 16 amino acids. The CDR3 loop reads CARRTSEGAVYNEQFF. The DNA for the CDR3 is TGTGCCAGAAGGACTTCAGAGGGGGCAGTCTACAATGAGCAGTTCTTC.

The chain employs TRBV4-2 and TRBJ1-5; no reliable D call. The length of the CDR3 is 15 residues. Germline V gene sequence: CDR1 LGHNA, CDR2 YNFKEQ. The V end lost 1 base, the J end lost 6 bases, and 13 bases lay between the germline ends. The CDR3 sequence is CASSQGDGVSQPQHF. In DNA form, the CDR3 reads TGTGCCAGCAGCCAAGGCGATGGAGTGAGTCAGCCCCAGCATTTT.

With respect to this clone: Other DNA variants within this sample encode the same CDR3. The rearrangement joins TRBV6-5 to TRBJ1-5; 9 nucleotides line up with TRBD1. The CDR3 is 13 residues long. Germline CDR1 MNHEY, CDR2 SVGAGI. V was clipped by 5 bases and J by 7 bases; unmatched bases: 3. Here the CDR3 DNA reads TGTGCCAGCAGTAGGGACAGGGTACAGCCCCAGCATTTT. Translating gives CASSRDRVQPQHF.

This chain links TRBV20-1 with TRBJ2-1; 7 bases match TRBD1. V trimming: 3 bases; J trimming: 1 base; junction bases outside the gene matches: 3. The CDR3 sequence is 14 residues long. Germline-derived CDR1 and CDR2 are DFQATT and SNEGSKA (reference sequence). CDR3 nucleotides: TGCAGTGCTAGTTACAGGGGTTCCTACAATGAGCAGTTCTTC. Translation: CSASYRGSYNEQFF.

The chain uses TRBV5-1 and TRBJ1-1; 9 nucleotides align to TRBD1. There are 15 residues in the CDR3. The junction had 8 bases not matched to a gene; V was cut back by 4 bases and J by 4 bases. From germline, CDR1 is SGHRS and CDR2 YFSETQ. The CDR3 here is CASSPGQGMGTEAFF. The CDR3 region has the DNA TGCGCCAGCAGCCCCGGACAGGGGATGGGCACTGAAGCTTTCTTT.

The chain links TRBV30 to TRBJ1-6; D not certain. Germline CDR1 reads GTSNPN; CDR2 reads SVGIG (reference sequence). Between the trimmed V and J ends, which lost 2 bases and 12 bases, there was a span of 11 bases. The CDR3 runs 12 residues. The DNA of the CDR3 is TGTGCCTGGAGTCTCGAGTCGATACCCCTCCACTTT. Residues: CAWSLESIPLHF.

CDR3 sequence reads: CASSYVSGLTGELFF. As DNA, the CDR3 is TGTGCCAGCAGTTACGTGTCGGGACTCACCGGGGAGCTGTTTTTT. V gene TRBV6-2 or TRBV6-3 combines with J gene TRBJ2-2, with D possibly matching TRBD2 (6 bases). From germline, CDR1 is MNHEY and CDR2 SVGEGT. The CDR3 loop spans 15 amino acids. The V and J ends lost 2 bases and 4 bases respectively, with 11 bases between them.

The rearrangement links TRBV29-1 to TRBJ2-3, with 8 bases identical to TRBD2. V was pared by 7 bases and J by 6 bases, with 21 bases of the junction left unmatched. CDR1 is SQVTM, CDR2 ANQGSEA, per germline. The CDR3 totals 17 residues. The CDR3 DNA reads TGCAGCGGGAAAGCCACGAAACCGGGGGGGAGGTTTGATACGCAGTATTTT. Amino acids: CSGKATKPGGRFDTQYF.

CDR3 coding DNA: TGCGCCAGCAGTGCAAAAGGCTGGGAGGGTGGTACAGATACGCAGTATTTT. This gives the protein CASSAKGWEGGTDTQYF. V is TRBV10-1 and J is TRBJ2-3; 7 bases line up with TRBD2. CDR1 is WNHNN, CDR2 SYGVQD, per germline (reference sequence). The length of the CDR3 is 17 residues. V shed 4 bases and J 3 bases; nucleotides not matched to a gene: 13.

The chain couples TRBV5-8 to TRBJ1-1, with 7 bases aligning to TRBD1. In germline, CDR1 is SGHTS, CDR2 YDEGEE. The CDR3 consists of 15 residues. Trimming removed 2 bases from V and 2 bases from J; junction bases left unmatched: 6. The CDR3 sequence is CASSLPDRANTEAFF. CDR3 sequence (DNA): TGTGCCAGCAGCTTACCCGACAGGGCCAACACTGAAGCTTTCTTT.

This chain joins TRBV20-1 and TRBJ1-1; TRBD1 agrees at 9 bases. The J segment lost 4 bases and the V segment lost 3 bases, leaving 12 bases of the junction unmatched. Germline CDR1 is DFQATT and CDR2 is SNEGSKA (reference sequence). The CDR3 spans 16 residues. The DNA for the CDR3 is TGCAGTGCTAGTAAACACAGGGGGCTAGGGAGCACTGAAGCTTTCTTT. It translates to CSASKHRGLGSTEAFF.

The chain joins TRBV5-1 to TRBJ1-1; D gene uncertain. V lost 3 bases, J lost 8 bases, and 20 bases lay in between. This CDR3 is 15 amino acids long. Germline V lookup: CDR1 SGHRS, CDR2 YFSETQ. The CDR3 reads CASSSRGTAGTEAFF. For the CDR3, the DNA is TGCGCCAGCAGCTCTCGGGGAACGGCGGGCACCGAAGCTTTCTTT. The full variable domain, in which reference TRBV5-1 and TRBJ1-1 provide the parts outside the CDR3, is KAGVTQTPRYLIKTRGQQVTLSCSPISGHRSVSWYQQTPGQGLQFLFEYFSETQRNKGNFPGRFSGRQFSNSRSEMNVSTLELGDSALYLCASSSRGTAGTEAFFGQGTRLTVV.

The V and J genes are TRBV18 and TRBJ1-5; TRBD1 matches at 7 bases. The J segment lost 0 bases and the V segment lost 2 bases, leaving 22 bases of the junction unmatched. The germline V gene has CDR1 KGHSH and CDR2 LQKENI. This CDR3 region has 22 residues. The CDR3 nucleotides read TGTGCCAGCTCACCAGCCCTGCCCACGCGTTTTGGGGACAGATATAGCAATCAGCCCCAGCATTTT. Translating it yields CASSPALPTRFGDRYSNQPQHF.

V usage is TRBV9 and J usage is TRBJ1-3; the D gene is possibly TRBD1 (5 bases). With 3 bases removed from V and 0 bases from J, the gap between germline ends came to 10 bases. The length of the CDR3 is 15 residues. Germline V gene lookup returns CDR1 SGDLS and CDR2 YYNGEE. The CDR3 sequence is CASSELDTSGNTIYF. CDR3 in DNA: TGTGCCAGCAGCGAGCTGGACACCTCTGGAAACACCATATATTTT.

The J gene is TRBJ2-3, the V gene TRBV11-3; 10 nucleotides agree with TRBD2. Per germline, CDR1 SGHNT and CDR2 YENEEA. J lost 4 bases, V lost 8 bases, and 6 bases had no gene match. CDR3 length equals 14 residues. CDR3 bases: TGTGCCAGCGGCATAGCGGGGGGTGCAGATACGCAGTATTTT. It codes for CASGIAGGADTQYF.